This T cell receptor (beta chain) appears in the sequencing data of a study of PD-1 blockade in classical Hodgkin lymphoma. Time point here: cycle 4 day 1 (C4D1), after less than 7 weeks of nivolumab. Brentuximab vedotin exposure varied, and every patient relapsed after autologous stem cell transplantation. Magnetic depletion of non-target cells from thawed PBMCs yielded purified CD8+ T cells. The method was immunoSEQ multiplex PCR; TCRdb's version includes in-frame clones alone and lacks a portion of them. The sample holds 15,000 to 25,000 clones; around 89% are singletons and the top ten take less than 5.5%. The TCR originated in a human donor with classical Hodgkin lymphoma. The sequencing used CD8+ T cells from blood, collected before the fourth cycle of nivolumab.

The CDR3 nucleotides are TGTGCCAGCAGTCTAGCGGAGGGATGGTACGAGCAGTACTTC. It encodes CASSLAEGWYEQYF. This chain connects TRBV28 to TRBJ2-5; the match to TRBD2 covers 7 bases. Matching the DNA end better, TRBJ2-7 makes the J call doubtful. This CDR3 has 14 residues. From germline, CDR1 is MDHEN and CDR2 SYDVKM.